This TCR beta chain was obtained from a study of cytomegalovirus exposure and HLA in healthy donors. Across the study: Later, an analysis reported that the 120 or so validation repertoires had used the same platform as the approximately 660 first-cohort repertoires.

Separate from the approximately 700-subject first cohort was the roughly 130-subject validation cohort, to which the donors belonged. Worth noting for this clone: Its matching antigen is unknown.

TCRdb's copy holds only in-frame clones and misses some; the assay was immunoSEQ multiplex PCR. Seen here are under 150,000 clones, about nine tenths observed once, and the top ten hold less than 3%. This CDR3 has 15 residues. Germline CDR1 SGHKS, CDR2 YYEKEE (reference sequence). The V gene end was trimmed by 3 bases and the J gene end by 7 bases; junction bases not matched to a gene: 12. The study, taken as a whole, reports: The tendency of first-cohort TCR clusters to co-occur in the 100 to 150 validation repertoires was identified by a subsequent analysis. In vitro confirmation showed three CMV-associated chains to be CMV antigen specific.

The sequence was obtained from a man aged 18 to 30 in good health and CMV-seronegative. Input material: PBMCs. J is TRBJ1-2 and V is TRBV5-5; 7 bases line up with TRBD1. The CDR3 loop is CASSSWTGGVVGYTF. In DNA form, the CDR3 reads TGTGCCAGCAGCTCGTGGACAGGAGGGGTAGTTGGCTACACCTTC.